This T cell receptor (beta chain) was found in a study of radiation and T cells in renal cell carcinoma. The study's findings and limits: Top tumor clonotypes rose in blood 2 weeks post-radiation, then contracted. No pretreatment tumor biopsies were available for baseline clonotypes.

As concerns this clone: The antigen is not known.

Clones were read by immunoSEQ multiplex PCR, and TCRdb kept only the in-frame ones, dropping some. The repertoire has tens of thousands of clones, roughly 79% of them found once; the top ten carry roughly 8%. Time point specified: baseline pretreatment blood. Treatment described: 15 Gy SBRT to primary tumor, nephrectomy 4 weeks later. After SBRT, blood was collected at 2 and 4 weeks, plus baseline. The patient's renal cell carcinoma had clear cell pathology. The CDR3 loop spans 15 amino acids. The V and J ends lost 6 bases and 0 bases respectively, with 11 bases between them. From germline, CDR1 is SNHLY and CDR2 FYNNEI.

The clonotype was recovered from a man in his 60s with renal cell carcinoma. The sequencing used blood, collected from a patient whose treatment included radiotherapy and nephrectomy. The rearrangement uses TRBV2 and TRBJ1-4; D remains ambiguous. DNA of the CDR3: TGTGCCAGCAGCGCCGACGTTGCAACTAATGAAAAACTGTTTTTT. Translated: CASSADVATNEKLFF.